This entry lists 15 T cell receptor beta chains sequenced from one sample in a study of blood T cell repertoires in COVID-19. TCRdb's table, derived via immunoSEQ multiplex PCR, lists solely in-frame clones and lacks some. The sample carries some 240,000 clones, 70% to 85% recorded once. The sequenced sample consisted of peripheral blood. The receptors here all came from a man between 50 and 59 years old with active or convalescent COVID-19.

This clone was detected once. The chain is built from TRBV19 and TRBJ2-1; 13 nucleotides align to TRBD2. Germline trimming cut 4 bases from V and 7 bases from J; bases unmatched to any gene: 1. Germline CDR1 LNHDA, CDR2 SQIVND (reference sequence). The CDR3 covers 14 residues. CDR3 nucleotides: TGTGCCAGTAGTAGGACTAGCGGGAGTAATGAGCAGTTCTTC. This sequence encodes CASSRTSGSNEQFF.

Comment on this clone: This sample also contains other DNA sequences that code for the same CDR3. The chain has TRBV10-3 and TRBJ2-6; weak D call: TRBD1 (6 bases). The germline gives CDR1 ENHRY, CDR2 SYGVKD. CDR3 length: 15 residues. Trimming removed 0 bases from V and 3 bases from J, with 6 bases in between. The CDR3 loop is CAISESTGGANVLTF. For the CDR3, the DNA is TGTGCCATCAGTGAGTCGACAGGTGGGGCCAACGTCCTGACTTTC.

The count of this clone is one. The rearrangement uses TRBV18 and TRBJ1-2; no clear D. Trimming took 6 bases from V and 0 from J, leaving 8 bases between them. The germline CDR1 and CDR2 sequences are KGHSH and LQKENI. The CDR3 is made up of 13 amino acids. The CDR3 sequence: CASSPTTNYGYTF. DNA of the CDR3: TGTGCCAGCTCCCCAACAACTAACTATGGCTACACCTTC.

The rearrangement joins TRBV5-1 to TRBJ2-7; D call uncertain. The CDR3 is 16 amino acids. Trimming removed 0 bases from V and 1 base from J, with 14 bases in between. Germline CDR1 reads SGHRS; CDR2 reads YFSETQ. DNA of the CDR3: TGCGCCAGCAGCTTGGCCGGAGCATCTCTATCCTACGAGCAGTACTTC. Translating it yields CASSLAGASLSYEQYF.

This clone has only a few counts. Other DNA sequences in this specimen translate into the identical CDR3. The CDR3 DNA follows: TGCGCCAGCAGTCGAGACAGTTACAATGAGCAGTTCTTC. It codes for CASSRDSYNEQFF. This chain uses TRBV5-1 with TRBJ2-1, with D possibly matching TRBD1 (5 bases). CDR1 is SGHRS and CDR2 is YFSETQ in the germline V gene. This CDR3 region has 13 residues. The V gene lost 5 bases and the J gene lost 4 bases, with 10 bases spanning the gap.

The chain joins TRBV6-2 or TRBV6-3 to TRBJ2-3; D is uncertain. Germline lookup yields CDR1 MNHEY and CDR2 SVGEGT. Trimming cost V 5 bases and J 4 bases, with 7 bases left between them. This CDR3 is built from 12 residues. The CDR3 DNA reads as TGTGCCAGCAGTATTCGGGCAGATACGCAGTATTTT. Translation: CASSIRADTQYF.

The V call is TRBV7-6, the J call TRBJ2-1, with no clear D. CDR3 length equals 13 residues. CDR1 is SGHVS and CDR2 is FNYEAQ in the germline V gene. V was clipped by 5 bases and J by 8 bases, with 13 bases between them. CDR3 bases: TGTGCCAGCAGCCAGCTCGAGGCCCATGAGCAGTTCTTC. It is translated as CASSQLEAHEQFF. Full variable domain (rest looked up from reference TRBV7-6 and TRBJ2-1): GAGVSQSPRYKVTKRGQDVALRCDPISGHVSLYWYRQALGQGPEFLTYFNYEAQQDKSGLPNDRFSAERPEGSISTLTIQRTEQRDSAMYRCASSQLEAHEQFFGPGTRLTVL.

This sequence joins TRBV9 and TRBJ2-3, with no clear D. Trimming shortened V by 1 base and J by 2 bases, and 11 bases separated the two germline ends. The V gene's germline CDR1 is SGDLS and CDR2 YYNGEE. The CDR3 has 15 residues. CDR3 DNA: TGTGCCAGCAGCGTAAATCCTCAGATCACAGATACGCAGTATTTT. Its protein is CASSVNPQITDTQYF.

The chain uses TRBV6-5 and TRBJ2-2; 9 nucleotides match TRBD2. The germline V gene encodes CDR1 MNHEY and CDR2 SVGAGI. CDR3 length equals 15 residues. J was trimmed by 5 bases and V by 4 bases; bases with no gene match: 5. CDR3 sequence (DNA): TGTGCCAGCAGTTCTCCTAGCGGGGCTACCGGGGAGCTGTTTTTT. Residues: CASSSPSGATGELFF.

The chain combines TRBV27 with TRBJ2-7; TRBD2 matches 8 bases. This CDR3 contains 15 residues. Germline CDR1 and CDR2: MNHEY and SMNVEV (reference sequence). With V trimmed by 4 bases and J by 4 bases, 9 bases remained unmatched. In DNA form, the CDR3 reads TGTGCCAGCAGTTGGGGGGGAGCGGGAGTTTACGAGCAGTACTTC. Protein product: CASSWGGAGVYEQYF.

The V and J genes are TRBV29-1 and TRBJ2-5; 8 bases agree with TRBD2. J was trimmed by 5 bases and V by 8 bases; bases with no gene match: 7. This CDR3 has 12 amino acids. The germline gives CDR1 SQVTM, CDR2 ANQGSEA. CDR3 in DNA: TGCAGCATATTTAGCGGGACGGAGACCCAGTACTTC. Translated, it gives CSIFSGTETQYF.

The chain carries TRBV12-2 and TRBJ1-2. TRBV12-2 is tagged as a pseudogene. This CDR3 spans 16 amino acids. CDR3: CASRLGLRLVNYGYTF. The CDR3 bases are TGTGCAAGTCGCTTAGGATTGAGGCTGGTAAACTATGGCTACACCTTC.

The genes are TRBV28 and TRBJ1-6, with D perhaps TRBD1 (5 bases). CDR3 length: 14 amino acids. V was shortened by 5 bases and J by 9 bases, with 14 bases between the two germline ends. The germline V gene encodes CDR1 MDHEN and CDR2 SYDVKM. CDR3 nucleotides: TGTGCCAGCAGTCTGTCAAACAGGCGTTCACCCCTCCACTTT. Its translation: CASSLSNRRSPLHF.

The chain recombines TRBV7-3 with TRBJ1-3; the D gene is possibly TRBD1 (5 bases). The germline V gene has CDR1 SGHTA and CDR2 FQGTGA. With 0 bases removed from V and 4 bases from J, the gap between germline ends came to 13 bases. The CDR3 has 16 amino acids. CDR3 coding DNA: TGTGCCAGCAGCTTAACGGGGCCCGGGCCCGGAAACACCATATATTTT. This encodes CASSLTGPGPGNTIYF.

This chain connects TRBV18 to TRBJ2-7, with D perhaps matching TRBD1 (5 bases). The CDR3 runs to 12 residues. CDR1 KGHSH and CDR2 LQKENI come from the germline V gene. V lost 2 bases and J 3 bases, leaving 5 bases between the germline ends. In DNA, the CDR3 is TGTGCCAGCTCACCAGACAGCTACGAGCAGTACGTC. Residues: CASSPDSYEQYV.